Detailed here is one T cell receptor (beta chain). Its cognate antigen is unknown. Clones were read by immunoSEQ multiplex PCR, and TCRdb kept only the in-frame ones, dropping some. Of 1,500,000 or so clones in the sample, 98% to 99% were seen once. The data originate from a study of shared clonotypes between healthy human individuals. Study observations and caveats: Between four donors, naive CD4 clonotypes were shared at a level of around 4.8%.

This CDR3 region has 15 residues. Per germline, CDR1 SGHRS and CDR2 YFSETQ. V lost 4 bases, J lost 1 base, and 7 bases stayed unmatched. Into CD45RA+ naive and CD45RA-negative memory subsets, the CD4+ cells were split. The receptor was derived from a man aged 25-40 years in good health. The V call is TRBV5-1, the J call TRBJ1-1; 7 bases line up with TRBD1. Sequenced material: naive CD4+ T cells sorted from blood. Subset described: CD45RA+ positively selected. The CDR3 nucleotides are TGCGCCAGCAGCGACCCGGGACAGAAGAACACTGAAGCTTTCTTT. It encodes CASSDPGQKNTEAFF.